The T cell receptor beta chain under discussion was sequenced for a study of blood T cell repertoires in COVID-19. Study as a whole: Material from acute and convalescent COVID-19 was sourced from the United States, Italy and Spain. From T cells, B-cell-depleted T cells, or PBMCs came the material, which was cDNA or gDNA.

Germline CDR1 SGHDT, CDR2 YYEEEE. Trimming stripped 4 bases from V and 1 base from J, with 23 bases between. This CDR3 is 18 amino acids long. As originally analysed: Using reference gene primer amplification, nucleated cell counts were estimated. The protocol was immunoSEQ multiplex PCR, while the TCRdb copy is restricted to in-frame clones and leaves out a portion. That table furnishes V, J and clone size, whereas the DNA furnished D and trimming. Counted here are approximately 260,000 clones, approximately 91% occurring once; the ten biggest clones make up around 2%. The TCR originated in a man between 45 and 60 years old with acute or convalescent COVID-19. This chain joins TRBV5-6 and TRBJ1-1; D perhaps matches TRBD1 (6 bases). The material sequenced was peripheral blood. The CDR3 loop is CASSRNRRWGPWNTEAFF. The DNA for the CDR3 is TGTGCCAGCAGCAGGAACAGAAGGTGGGGGCCATGGAACACTGAAGCTTTCTTT.